The 10 T cell receptor beta chains below come from one sample, sequenced in a study of blood T cell repertoires in COVID-19. TCRdb keeps only in-frame clones here, not all; method: immunoSEQ multiplex PCR. The sample holds 100,000 or so clones, more than 75% seen once. Sequenced input: peripheral blood. The receptors originated from a man between 50 and 59 years old with active or convalescent COVID-19.

This chain joins TRBV4-3 and TRBJ2-1; the match to TRBD2 covers 13 bases. Germline lookup yields CDR1 LGHNA and CDR2 YSLEER. V shed 1 base and J 2 bases; nucleotides not matched to a gene: 5. The CDR3 has 18 residues. CDR3 in DNA: TGCGCCAGCAGCCAAGGACTAGCGGGGGGCCCCCCCTACAATGAGCAGTTCTTC. This translates into CASSQGLAGGPPYNEQFF.

The chain combines TRBV28 with TRBJ1-5; D remains ambiguous. V lost 2 bases, J lost 2 bases, and 10 bases lay in between. The CDR3 spans 15 residues. The V gene's germline CDR1 is MDHEN and CDR2 SYDVKM. The CDR3 is CASSLVSVGNQPQHF. Here the CDR3 DNA reads TGTGCCAGCAGTTTAGTCTCGGTGGGCAATCAGCCCCAGCATTTT.

The rearrangement joins TRBV5-1 to TRBJ2-2; D possibly corresponds to TRBD2 (6 bases). CDR3 length: 15 amino acids. CDR1 is SGHRS, CDR2 YFSETQ, per germline. V lost 0 bases and J 4 bases, leaving 10 bases between the germline ends. CDR3 in amino acids: CASSLDGGITGELFF. CDR3 DNA: TGCGCCAGCAGCTTGGACGGGGGAATCACCGGGGAGCTGTTTTTT.

The chain has TRBV6-2 or TRBV6-3 and TRBJ2-5; D perhaps matches TRBD2 (5 bases). V lost 2 bases and J lost 0, with 10 bases in between. The CDR3 covers 15 residues. Germline CDR1 is MNHEY and CDR2 is SVGEGT. This CDR3 reads CASSYGPGNQETQYF. The CDR3 DNA reads as TGTGCCAGCAGTTACGGGCCGGGGAACCAAGAGACCCAGTACTTC.

The chain is built from TRBV2 and TRBJ2-1; TRBD2 matches at 10 bases. Germline lookup yields CDR1 SNHLY and CDR2 FYNNEI. The ends lost 4 bases at V and 2 bases at J; junction bases unmatched: 5. The CDR3 spans 16 residues. CDR3 amino acids: CASSVATSGPYNEQFF. The CDR3 coding sequence is TGTGCCAGCAGTGTAGCGACTAGCGGGCCCTACAATGAGCAGTTCTTC.

V usage is TRBV4-1 and J usage is TRBJ2-5, with 11 bases aligning to TRBD2. Looked up from germline, CDR1 is MGHRA and CDR2 is YSYEKL. Trimming took 4 bases from V and 1 from J; bases not matched to a gene: 2. This CDR3 is 15 amino acids long. DNA for the CDR3: TGCGCCAGCAGCCGACTAGCGGGGACCCAAGAGACCCAGTACTTC. Translated, it gives CASSRLAGTQETQYF.

The genes are TRBV6-1 and TRBJ2-7; D gene uncertain. The CDR3 spans 14 residues. Germline lookup yields CDR1 MNHNS and CDR2 SASEGT. V was pared by 0 bases and J by 5 bases, with 11 bases between. CDR3 sequence (DNA): TGTGCCAGCAGTGAAGCGTTGCGGTCTGACGAGCAGTACGTC. It specifies CASSEALRSDEQYV.

The chain combines TRBV6-5 with TRBJ1-1; TRBD1 agrees at 7 bases. Germline-derived CDR1 and CDR2 are MNHEY and SVGAGI. The CDR3 has 13 amino acids. After removal of 6 bases from V and 8 bases from J, the junction contained 9 bases not matched to a gene. Here the CDR3 reads CASSRTGEREAFF. CDR3 sequence (DNA): TGTGCCAGCAGCCGAACAGGGGAAAGGGAAGCTTTCTTT.

The CDR3 DNA reads TGTGCCAGCAGTGCCGACAGGGTAGGGACTGAAGCTTTCTTT. It encodes CASSADRVGTEAFF. The chain joins TRBV28 to TRBJ1-1, with TRBD1 matching 7 bases. Per the germline V gene, CDR1 is MDHEN and CDR2 is SYDVKM. The CDR3 runs to 14 residues. V shed 5 bases, J shed 5 bases, and the junction held 8 bases outside the gene matches.

The chain joins TRBV28 to TRBJ1-5, with D possibly matching TRBD1 (5 bases). This CDR3 has 16 residues. V was shortened by 6 bases and J by 1 base, with 16 bases between the two germline ends. CDR1 MDHEN and CDR2 SYDVKM come from the germline V gene. CDR3 residues: CASRHGASGSNQPQHF. Written as DNA, the CDR3 is TGTGCCAGCAGACATGGGGCTAGTGGGAGCAATCAGCCCCAGCATTTT.